Below, 2 T cell receptor beta chains from the same sample are listed, as sequenced in a study of CD8+CD57+ T cells in acquired aplastic anemia. It was genomic DNA that served as the template for profiling TCR beta VDJ and CDR3. One entry per CDR3 protein results from TCRdb running MiXCR on the reads. The data contain 150,000 to 200,000 distinct CDR3 sequences, 35% to 55% of them seen just once; the ten biggest clones take up 1.1%. The sample was sorted CD4+, CD8+, or CD8+CD57+ T cells (not recorded which) from PBMCs. These receptors all come from a human donor in good health.

This clonotype was detected a few times. The rearrangement uses TRBV6-1 and TRBJ1-2; 8 positions match TRBD1. With 3 bases clipped from V and 8 bases from J, the junction kept 5 bases outside the gene matches. This CDR3 contains 13 residues. CDR1 is MNHNS, CDR2 SASEGT, per germline. The CDR3: CASSDRGLIGYTF. For the CDR3, the DNA is TGTGCCAGCAGTGACAGGGGGCTCATAGGCTACACCTTC.

The table lists this clonotype with many counts. The CDR3 DNA sequence: TGTGCCAGCAGCTTGGCCGGGGCAGCGATCGGAACGCTGTTTTTT. This codes for CASSLAGAAIGTLFF. The V call is TRBV5-5, the J call TRBJ1-4; D is perhaps TRBD1 (5 bases). The CDR3 spans 15 residues. The V gene lost 0 bases and the J gene lost 14 bases, with 20 bases spanning the gap. Germline values: CDR1 SGHKS, CDR2 YYEKEE (reference sequence).